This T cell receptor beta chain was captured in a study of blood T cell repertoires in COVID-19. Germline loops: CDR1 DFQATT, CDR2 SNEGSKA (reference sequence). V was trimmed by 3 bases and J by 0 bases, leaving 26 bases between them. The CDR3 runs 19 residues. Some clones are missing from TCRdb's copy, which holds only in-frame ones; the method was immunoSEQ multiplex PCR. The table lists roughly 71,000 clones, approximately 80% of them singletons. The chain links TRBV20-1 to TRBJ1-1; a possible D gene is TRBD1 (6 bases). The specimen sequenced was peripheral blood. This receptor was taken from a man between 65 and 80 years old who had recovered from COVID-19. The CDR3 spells CSASGLYRERGGLNTEAFF. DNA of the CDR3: TGCAGTGCTAGTGGGTTGTACAGGGAAAGGGGGGGCTTGAACACTGAAGCTTTCTTT.